This TCR beta chain was sequenced in a study of blood T cell repertoires in COVID-19. Study-wide background: Samples of COVID-19 (acute and convalescent) were obtained from the United States, Italy and Spain. Nucleic acid was either cDNA or gDNA, and it came from T cells, B-cell-depleted T cells, or PBMCs.

The germline CDR1 and CDR2 sequences are MGHDK and SYGVNS. V trimming: 0 bases; J trimming: 2 bases; junction bases outside the gene matches: 2. The CDR3 runs to 17 residues. This clone appeared a single time. Authors' methods: Estimation of nucleated cell counts was performed using reference gene primer amplification. Data came from immunoSEQ multiplex PCR; TCRdb stores just in-frame clones and leaves some out. That table supplies the V and J calls and clone size; D and trimming were determined from the DNA. Of about 15,000 clones listed, approximately 87% are singletons. The specimen sequenced was peripheral blood. The chain recombines TRBV25-1 with TRBJ2-1, with 12 bases lining up with TRBD2. The receptor was isolated from a human donor in a cohort sampled during active COVID-19. The CDR3 sequence: CASSEYTSGRTYNEQFF. The CDR3 DNA sequence: TGTGCCAGCAGTGAATATACTAGCGGGAGGACCTACAATGAGCAGTTCTTC. Full variable domain (remainder filled in from reference TRBV25-1 and TRBJ2-1): EADIYQTPRYLVIGTGKKITLECSQTMGHDKMYWYQQDPGMELHLIHYSYGVNSTEKGDLSSESTVSRIRTEHFPLTLESARPSHTSQYLCASSEYTSGRTYNEQFFGPGTRLTVL.